This T cell receptor (beta chain) was observed in a study of T cell responses to AZD1222 COVID-19 vaccine. Broader study findings: Regions left unmutated in variants are reportedly the target of nearly half of spike-specific TCRs. It was only after the peak T cell response that any repertoires were sampled.

J gave up 7 bases and V 6 bases, and 11 bases lay outside the gene matches. The CDR3 is made up of 14 amino acids. The germline V gene has CDR1 SEHNR and CDR2 FQNEAQ (reference sequence). Profiled with immunoSEQ multiplex PCR; TCRdb holds only in-frame clones, not every one. The profile shows around 94,000 clones, roughly nine tenths of them singletons. As concerns this clone: Its cognate antigen is unknown.

This TCR was recovered from an adult in good health. The rearrangement links TRBV7-9 to TRBJ1-1; 7 nucleotides align to TRBD1. The sample was peripheral blood, taken on day 0 of AZD1222 vaccination. The CDR3, as DNA: TGTGCCAGCAGTCAGACAGGGACACCCGGTGAAGCTTTCTTT. As protein: CASSQTGTPGEAFF. Full variable domain (rest looked up from reference TRBV7-9 and TRBJ1-1): DTGVSQNPRHKITKRGQNVTFRCDPISEHNRLYWYRQTLGQGPEFLTYFQNEAQLEKSRLLSDRFSAERPKGSFSTLEIQRTEQGDSAMYLCASSQTGTPGEAFFGQGTRLTVV.